The sequence of this TCR beta chain was determined in a study of blood T cell repertoires in COVID-19. On the study more broadly: COVID-19 samples, acute and convalescent, were from the United States, Italy and Spain. The cDNA or gDNA used as material had been derived from T cells, B-cell-depleted T cells, or PBMCs.

The repertoire was sequenced with immunoSEQ multiplex PCR; TCRdb's copy has only in-frame clones and lacks some. The data contain 150,000 to 200,000 clones, about 85% of them singletons. This CDR3 is built from 14 residues. CDR1 is SGHDN and CDR2 is FVKESK in the germline V gene. Unmatched junction bases numbered 2, after V lost 1 base and J lost 9 bases. In Seattle, patients joined the study during active infection and were tracked longitudinally. This clone was observed a few times. The rearrangement joins TRBV14 to TRBJ1-6, with 8 bases identical to TRBD1. The sample comprised peripheral blood. The TCR comes from an elderly woman with COVID-19, enrolled during active disease. Here the CDR3 reads CASSQGTGTSPLHF. CDR3 DNA sequence: TGTGCCAGCAGCCAAGGGACAGGGACTTCACCCCTCCACTTT.